A selection of T cell receptor beta chains follows, all from one sample in a study of tumor-infiltrating lymphocytes in primary liver carcinoma. TCRdb passed the multiplex PCR reads through MiXCR, listing each CDR3 protein once. Counted here are 320,000 or so distinct CDR3 sequences, 65% occurring once; the ten biggest clones make up roughly 10%. The sample consisted of peripheral blood. The receptors shown here come from a middle-aged man with primary liver carcinoma and hepatitis B virus infection. The CDR3 runs from the conserved cysteine through the conserved F or W. The order of the fields is J gene, clone size, CDR3 length, V gene, D gene, CDR3 DNA, CDR3 protein. The D gene is left open where the match is weak. Size is omitted from some rows. Given values are once, few, many or a class for expanded clones.

TRBJ2-5 | . | 15 | TRBV12-3/TRBV12-4 | . | TGTGCCAGCAGTCCCCAGTTGGGCCCCCGAGAGACCCAGTACTTC | CASSPQLGPRETQYF
TRBJ2-1 | many | 16 | TRBV6-2/TRBV6-3 | TRBD2 | TGTGCCAGCAGTCGACTAGGGGCGGGGGCCTACAATGAGCAGTTCTTC | CASSRLGAGAYNEQFF
TRBJ2-5 | once | 13 | TRBV21-1 | . | TGTGCCACCCAGGACGCAAAACAAGAGACCCAGTACTTC | CATQDAKQETQYF
TRBJ1-5 | . | 14 | TRBV11-2 | . | TGTGCCAGCAGCCCTGGCCCGGATGATCGGCCCCAGCATTTT | CASSPGPDDRPQHF
TRBJ1-2 | few | 15 | TRBV4-1 | . | TGCACCAGCAGCCAAGATTACCCGGGGAACTATGGCTACACCTTC | CTSSQDYPGNYGYTF
TRBJ2-1 | . | 11 | TRBV11-1 | . | TGCGCCAGGAGCTTATTGCATGAGCAGTTCTTT | CARSLLHEQFF
TRBJ1-1 | . | 15 | TRBV13 | . | TGTGCCAGCAGCTTAGAACATGGGAGAGTTACTGAAGCTTTCTTT | CASSLEHGRVTEAFF
TRBJ1-1 | . | 18 | TRBV4-3 | TRBD1 | TGCGCCAGCAGCCGAGCCCGATATCCGACAGGGCAGAATACTGAAGCTTTCTTT | CASSRARYPTGQNTEAFF
TRBJ1-2 | . | 15 | TRBV7-2 | . | TGTGCCAGCAGCACCGGACAGACTCATGGGGTTGGCTACACCTTC | CASSTGQTHGVGYTF
TRBJ2-7 | . | 12 | TRBV11-1 | . | TGTGTCAACAGCCGTGAGGGGTACGAGCAGTACTTC | CVNSREGYEQYF
TRBJ2-3 | once | 12 | TRBV2 | . | TGTGCCAGCGAGGCCCGAACAGATGCGCAGTATTTT | CASEARTDAQYF
TRBJ2-3 | many | 14 | TRBV4-3 | . | TGCGCCAGCAGCCTAGCGGCTAGCACAGATACGCAGTATTTT | CASSLAASTDTQYF
TRBJ2-3 | . | 14 | TRBV4-3 | TRBD2 | TGCGCCAGCAGCCCGGCTAGCGGGACAGATACGCAGTTTTTT | CASSPASGTDTQFF
TRBJ2-1 | . | 14 | TRBV11-2 | . | TGCGCCAGCGGCTTGTCTAGCTTGGAGCATGAGCAGTTCTTC | CASGLSSLEHEQFF
TRBJ1-2 | once | 11 | TRBV20-1 | . | TGCAGTGCTAGAGTCCGGGCTGGCTACACCTTC | CSARVRAGYTF
TRBJ2-2 | few | 15 | TRBV5-1 | . | TGCGCCAGCAGCTTGTCCCCGGGGAACACCGGGGAGCTGTTTTTT | CASSLSPGNTGELFF
TRBJ1-3 | . | 16 | TRBV4-2 | . | TGTGCCAGCAGCCAAGAGACTTTGAGAAGTGGAGACACCATATATTTT | CASSQETLRSGDTIYF
TRBJ1-2 | once | 14 | TRBV7-8 | . | TGTGCCAGCAGCTTAGCCGGGAAGAACTATGGCTACATCTTC | CASSLAGKNYGYIF
TRBJ2-1 | . | 17 | TRBV30 | TRBD2 | TGTGCCTGGAGAGGGCGGGAGGCCAGGAGCTCCTACAATGAGCAGTTCTTC | CAWRGREARSSYNEQFF
TRBJ2-1 | once | 15 | TRBV5-1 | . | TGCACCAGCAGCTTGGGCTCAGACTCCTACAATGAGCAGTTCTTC | CTSSLGSDSYNEQFF